The 18 T cell receptor beta chains listed next were all sequenced from one sample in a study of blood T cell repertoires in COVID-19 (dated by TCRdb to the early 2020s). Library generation was performed with the immunoSEQ multiplex PCR assay. The table comes from immuneACCESS by way of TCRdb, which keeps in-frame sequences with V and J called. Part of the clones is missing from these tables; in studies checked, under half for an unresolved V gene and the rest for unknown reasons. The sample records 200,000 to 250,000 clones, roughly 89% of which are singletons. The ten largest make up roughly 6.4% of the sample. Material for sequencing was peripheral blood. Every receptor here comes from a man between 60 and 75 years old who had recovered from COVID-19.

The V call is TRBV20-1, the J call TRBJ2-5, with D hard to call. V lost 3 bases and J 5 bases, leaving 13 bases between the germline ends. The CDR3 is made up of 13 amino acids. From germline, CDR1 is DFQATT and CDR2 SNEGSKA (reference sequence). CDR3 amino acids: CSASFPTRETQYF. CDR3 bases: TGCAGTGCTAGTTTTCCAACCCGGGAGACCCAGTACTTC.

A few counts support this clone. V gene TRBV6-5 combines with J gene TRBJ2-1, with a weak D call TRBD2 (6 bases). CDR3 length: 14 residues. Between the trimmed V and J ends, which lost 0 bases and 6 bases, there was a span of 9 bases. Looked up from germline, CDR1 is MNHEY and CDR2 is SVGAGI. The CDR3 protein is CASSYSNGGNEQFF. As DNA, the CDR3 is TGTGCCAGCAGTTACTCGAACGGGGGCAATGAGCAGTTCTTC.

V usage is TRBV6-4 and J usage is TRBJ1-6, with D unresolved. CDR3 size: 13 residues. Trimming pared 6 bases from V and 5 bases from J, leaving 8 bases between. The germline CDR1 and CDR2 sequences are MRHNA and SNTAGT. CDR3 sequence (DNA): TGTGCCAGCAGCCAGGAAGATAATTCACCCCTCCACTTT. Its protein product is CASSQEDNSPLHF.

V and J are TRBV24-1 and TRBJ2-3; 12 bases match TRBD2. The CDR3 spans 16 residues. The germline V gene encodes CDR1 KGHDR and CDR2 SFDVKD. The V and J ends lost 3 bases and 6 bases, in that order; junction bases with no gene match: 6. The CDR3 DNA is TGTGCCACCAGTGATCCCGGACTAGCGGGAAAGGATACGCAGTATTTT. This translates into CATSDPGLAGKDTQYF.

The chain carries TRBV28 and TRBJ1-1; 8 positions match TRBD1. V lost 7 bases, J lost 0 bases, and 4 bases stayed unmatched. The germline V gene has CDR1 MDHEN and CDR2 SYDVKM. CDR3 length: 14 residues. The CDR3 region is CASTPGGLNTEAFF. The CDR3 DNA reads as TGTGCCAGCACCCCAGGGGGCTTGAACACTGAAGCTTTCTTT.

This clone was recorded only once. The V and J genes are TRBV18 and TRBJ1-5; D remains ambiguous. The V and J ends lost 2 bases and 5 bases respectively, with 10 bases between them. The CDR3 is made up of 14 amino acids. Germline CDR1 reads KGHSH; CDR2 reads LQKENI. In DNA, the CDR3 is TGTGCCAGCTCACCATACGGGGATGATCAGCCCCAGCATTTT. Protein sequence: CASSPYGDDQPQHF. Complete variable domain (other parts from reference TRBV18 and TRBJ1-5): NAGVMQNPRHLVRRRGQEARLRCSPMKGHSHVYWYRQLPEEGLKFMVYLQKENIIDESGMPKERFSAEFPKEGPSILRIQQVVRGDSAAYFCASSPYGDDQPQHFGDGTRLSIL.

This chain uses TRBV2 with TRBJ2-3; D ambiguous. V lost 6 bases, J lost 0 bases, and 4 bases lay in between. The CDR3 sequence is 12 residues long. The germline V gene encodes CDR1 SNHLY and CDR2 FYNNEI. CDR3 bases: TGTGCCAGCAGAACTAGCACAGATACGCAGTATTTT. Protein sequence: CASRTSTDTQYF.

This rearrangement joins TRBV7-9 to TRBJ1-2; no definite D call. The V end lost 4 bases, the J end lost 3 bases, and 9 bases lay between the germline ends. The CDR3 contains 13 residues. Germline lookup yields CDR1 SEHNR and CDR2 FQNEAQ (reference sequence). CDR3 in DNA: TGTGCCAGCAGCTCCCGGTTTGACTATGGCTACACCTTC. Its protein product is CASSSRFDYGYTF.

The V call is TRBV27, the J call TRBJ2-7; 9 positions agree with TRBD1. This CDR3 is 15 amino acids long. Germline V gives CDR1 MNHEY, CDR2 SMNVEV (reference sequence). The V segment lost 5 bases and the J segment 3 bases; nucleotides outside the gene matches: 8. CDR3 bases: TGTGCCAGCAGTCGATTCGGGACAGGGTTCTACGAGCAGTACTTC. Protein: CASSRFGTGFYEQYF.

To note about this clone: One end of the junction varies from germline; a read error may be responsible. This chain connects TRBV5-1 to TRBJ1-2; possibly TRBD1 for D (5 bases). The germline V gene has CDR1 SGHRS and CDR2 YFSETQ. This CDR3 spans 14 amino acids. The CDR3 region is CASRLETAPYGYTF. The CDR3 DNA follows: TGCGCCAGCAGATTGGAGACAGCTCCCTATGGCTACACCTTC.

The chain has TRBV4-3 and TRBJ1-2, with D tentatively TRBD1 (6 bases). CDR3 size: 16 residues. The ends were cut back, 0 bases at V and 0 bases at J, with 11 bases in the middle. The germline V gene encodes CDR1 LGHNA and CDR2 YSLEER. The CDR3 region has the DNA TGCGCCAGCAGCCAAGATTCCAACAGGGCTAACTATGGCTACACCTTC. Residues: CASSQDSNRANYGYTF.

This chain uses TRBV2 with TRBJ1-1, with 11 bases fitting TRBD1. This CDR3 contains 15 residues. In germline, CDR1 is SNHLY, CDR2 FYNNEI. J gave up 2 bases and V 4 bases, and 3 bases lay outside the gene matches. The CDR3 bases are TGTGCCAGCAGTGTACGGACAGGGGGCAACACTGAAGCTTTCTTT. Protein sequence: CASSVRTGGNTEAFF.

V and J are TRBV5-6 and TRBJ2-3; unclear D gene. CDR3 length equals 11 residues. V lost 4 bases, J lost 3 bases, and 3 bases lay in between. Looked up from germline, CDR1 is SGHDT and CDR2 is YYEEEE. The CDR3 spells CASSVTDTQYF. DNA for the CDR3: TGTGCCAGCAGCGTAACAGATACGCAGTATTTT. Complete variable domain (other parts from reference TRBV5-6 and TRBJ2-3): DAGVTQSPTHLIKTRGQQVTLRCSPKSGHDTVSWYQQALGQGPQFIFQYYEEEERQRGNFPDRFSGHQFPNYSSELNVNALLLGDSALYLCASSVTDTQYFGPGTRLTVL.

The V gene is TRBV5-5, the J gene TRBJ2-7, with D tentatively TRBD2 (5 bases). Deletions cut 3 bases from V and 4 bases from J, with 17 bases between. The CDR3 length is 15 residues. In germline, CDR1 is SGHKS, CDR2 YYEKEE (reference sequence). The chain's CDR3 is CASSYSESFLYEQYF. The CDR3, as DNA: TGTGCCAGCAGCTATAGCGAGTCCTTTTTGTACGAGCAGTACTTC.

The chain has TRBV27 and TRBJ2-3; maybe TRBD2 (5 bases). With 5 bases removed from V and 2 bases from J, the gap between germline ends came to 17 bases. The CDR3 spans 16 residues. Germline V gene lookup returns CDR1 MNHEY and CDR2 SMNVEV (reference sequence). The CDR3, as DNA: TGTGCCAGCAGTCGCCAAGCGGCCGCCGCCACAGATACGCAGTATTTT. Protein sequence: CASSRQAAAATDTQYF.

This clone has just one count. The rearrangement links TRBV27 to TRBJ1-2; D perhaps matches TRBD1 (5 bases). Germline V gene lookup returns CDR1 MNHEY and CDR2 SMNVEV (reference sequence). The CDR3 is 14 amino acids. V lost 6 bases, J lost 3 bases, and 14 bases lay in between. The CDR3 sequence: CASRLRGTHYGYTF. CDR3 coding DNA: TGTGCCAGCAGGTTGCGGGGGACTCACTATGGCTACACCTTC.

V is TRBV6-6 and J is TRBJ2-7; TRBD1 is a possible D gene (6 bases). CDR1 is MNHNY and CDR2 is SVGAGI in the germline V gene (reference sequence). The CDR3 is made up of 14 amino acids. V lost 4 bases, J lost 2 bases, and 12 bases lay in between. The DNA of the CDR3 is TGTGCCAGCAGTTTGCAATGGGGGCCCTACGAGCAGTACTTC. Translation gives CASSLQWGPYEQYF.

V and J are TRBV7-3 and TRBJ2-1, with 8 bases identical to TRBD2. Trimming at V came to 0 bases and at J to 3 bases, leaving 4 bases not matched to a gene. The CDR3 consists of 16 residues. Per the germline V gene, CDR1 is SGHTA and CDR2 is FQGTGA. CDR3 coding DNA: TGTGCCAGCAGCTTAACGGGCGGGGGGCACTACAATGAGCAGTTCTTC. This translates into CASSLTGGGHYNEQFF.